This T cell receptor (beta chain) was profiled in a study of neurological immune-mediated disorders. This clonotype was seen many times. By 5'RACE with 10-nucleotide random UMIs, the cDNA was made. One entry per CDR3 protein results from TCRdb running MiXCR on the 5' RACE reads. The sample lists some 34,000 distinct CDR3 sequences; about 1.4% were seen once. This CDR3 has 15 amino acids. With 3 bases removed from V and 0 bases from J, the gap between germline ends came to 11 bases. Looked up from germline, CDR1 is SGHAT and CDR2 is FQNNGV. The chain uses TRBV11-2 and TRBJ2-5; D is unresolved. This sequence originates from a woman aged 25-40 years with multiple sclerosis. The specimen sequenced was PBMCs. Written as DNA, the CDR3 is TGTGCCAGCAGCTTTTGGTCAGCGTACCAAGAGACCCAGTACTTC. It is translated as CASSFWSAYQETQYF. Supplemented by reference TRBV11-2 and TRBJ2-5, the full variable domain reads EAGVAQSPRYKIIEKRQSVAFWCNPISGHATLYWYQQILGQGPKLLIQFQNNGVVDDSQLPKDRFSAERLKGVDSTLKIQPAKLEDSAVYLCASSFWSAYQETQYFGPGTRLLVL.